A single sample gave rise to the 13 T cell receptor beta chains below, sequenced in a study of shared clonotypes between healthy human individuals. Clones were read by immunoSEQ multiplex PCR, and TCRdb kept only the in-frame ones, dropping some. This table has more than 2 million clones, roughly 94% appearing once. The naive CD8 fraction comprised CD45RO-negative cells positively selected for CCR7 and excluded terminally differentiated effector memory CD45RA+ cells. The sequenced sample consisted of naive CD8+ T cells sorted from blood. Receptors were obtained from a man aged 18 to 35 in good health.

This sequence joins TRBV28 and TRBJ2-2; TRBD1 agrees at 9 bases. With 4 bases clipped from V and 6 bases from J, the junction kept 9 bases outside the gene matches. Per the germline V gene, CDR1 is MDHEN and CDR2 is SYDVKM. The CDR3 is 16 amino acids. CDR3 loop: CASSWGDRVQAGELFF. CDR3 nucleotide sequence: TGTGCCAGCAGTTGGGGGGACAGGGTTCAGGCCGGGGAGCTGTTTTTT.

The chain recombines TRBV6-1 with TRBJ2-3; the D is unclear. The CDR3 consists of 12 residues. The germline V gene encodes CDR1 MNHNS and CDR2 SASEGT. V lost 3 bases to trimming and J lost 5 bases, with 6 bases between them. The CDR3 DNA is TGTGCCAGCAGTGACGTGGGAGATACGCAGTATTTT. It specifies CASSDVGDTQYF.

This chain connects TRBV11-2 to TRBJ1-1, with D unresolved. V lost 5 bases and J lost 7, with 23 bases in between. The CDR3 loop spans 16 amino acids. Germline-derived CDR1 and CDR2 are SGHAT and FQNNGV. CDR3 nucleotides: TGTGCCAGCAGCCGCGGAGAGATGGAACCGGTGGGTGAAGCTTTCTTT. Amino acid sequence: CASSRGEMEPVGEAFF.

This clone has more than one count but fewer than ten. The chain uses TRBV5-1 and TRBJ2-7, with 10 bases that match TRBD1. Germline CDR1 and CDR2: SGHRS and YFSETQ. The CDR3 has 14 amino acids. Trimming took 3 bases from V and 4 from J; bases not matched to a gene: 4. CDR3 amino acids: CASSSGQGRYEQYF. In DNA, the CDR3 is TGCGCCAGCAGCTCGGGACAGGGGAGGTACGAGCAGTACTTC.

About this clone itself: A read error may explain this, as a much larger clone is one base away. The genes are TRBV30 and TRBJ1-1, with D unresolved. The V end was cut by 2 bases, the J end by 3 bases, with 4 bases between. The CDR3 runs 11 residues. CDR1 is GTSNPN, CDR2 SVGIG, per germline (reference sequence). The CDR3 reads CAWSIDTEAFF. CDR3 nucleotide sequence: TGTGCCTGGAGTATAGACACTGAAGCTTTCTTT.

This clone showed up just a few times. The V and J genes are TRBV5-6 and TRBJ1-6; unclear D gene. Trimming took 0 bases from V and 6 from J, leaving 4 bases between them. Germline V lookup: CDR1 SGHDT, CDR2 YYEEEE. The CDR3 extends over 13 amino acids. CDR3 region: CASSLDSNSPLHF. In DNA form, the CDR3 reads TGTGCCAGCAGCTTGGACAGTAATTCACCCCTCCACTTT.

In regard to this clone: This sample also contains other DNA sequences that code for the same CDR3. This chain links TRBV27 with TRBJ2-5; 8 positions agree with TRBD2. After removal of 1 base from V and 1 base from J, the junction contained 5 bases not matched to a gene. Germline V gene lookup returns CDR1 MNHEY and CDR2 SMNVEV (reference sequence). This CDR3 has 16 amino acids. DNA of the CDR3: TGTGCCAGCAGTTTATGGAGCGGGGGCCTCCAAGAGACCCAGTACTTC. This sequence encodes CASSLWSGGLQETQYF.

This clone has only one observation. The chain uses TRBV4-1 and TRBJ1-1; D not certain. Germline assignment: CDR1 MGHRA and CDR2 YSYEKL. With 0 bases removed from V and 5 bases from J, the gap between germline ends came to 16 bases. This CDR3 region has 16 residues. The CDR3 reads CASSQEDSLRQTEAFF. The CDR3 DNA sequence: TGCGCCAGCAGCCAAGAGGATTCGTTGAGGCAGACTGAAGCTTTCTTT.

This chain connects TRBV27 to TRBJ2-2; no reliable D call. V lost 5 bases and J 7 bases, leaving 11 bases between the germline ends. The CDR3 spans 13 residues. Germline V gene lookup returns CDR1 MNHEY and CDR2 SMNVEV (reference sequence). The CDR3 region has the DNA TGTGCCAGCAGTCTTCTAGGGAACGGGGAGCTGTTTTTT. Protein sequence: CASSLLGNGELFF.

The CDR3 here is CASSELSGLQETQYF. CDR3 sequence (DNA): TGTGCCAGCAGTGAATTGTCGGGTTTACAAGAGACCCAGTACTTC. The V gene is TRBV25-1, the J gene TRBJ2-5; no clear D. The V gene lost 1 base and the J gene lost 2 bases, with 11 bases spanning the gap. Germline lookup yields CDR1 MGHDK and CDR2 SYGVNS. There are 15 residues in the CDR3. The whole variable domain, filled in from reference TRBV25-1 and TRBJ2-5, reads EADIYQTPRYLVIGTGKKITLECSQTMGHDKMYWYQQDPGMELHLIHYSYGVNSTEKGDLSSESTVSRIRTEHFPLTLESARPSHTSQYLCASSELSGLQETQYFGPGTRLLVL.

This clone appeared once. The genes are TRBV9 and TRBJ2-3, with 7 bases lining up with TRBD1. The CDR3 totals 16 residues. Germline loops: CDR1 SGDLS, CDR2 YYNGEE. V shed 0 bases, J shed 4 bases, and the junction held 8 bases outside the gene matches. Written as DNA, the CDR3 is TGTGCCAGCAGCGTAGGTAACAGGGGAGTTCCAGATACGCAGTATTTT. Encoded protein: CASSVGNRGVPDTQYF.

Worth noting for this clone: Mismatch with germline at one junction end may stem from a read error. This chain joins TRBV6-5 and TRBJ2-1; D not certain. Germline V lookup: CDR1 MNHEY, CDR2 SVGAGI. This CDR3 is built from 13 residues. The CDR3 is CASSFAVYNEQFF. The CDR3 DNA follows: TGCGCCAGCAGTTTTGCGGTCTACAATGAGCAGTTCTTC.

Comment on this clone: A much larger clone differs from this one at a single base, so this may be a read error. At the DNA level, this CDR3 is encoded by other sequences in the same sample as well. The V and J genes are TRBV27 and TRBJ2-3; D remains ambiguous. V was trimmed by 5 bases and J by 2 bases, leaving 5 bases between them. Germline lookup yields CDR1 MNHEY and CDR2 SMNVEV (reference sequence). The CDR3 is 12 amino acids. The CDR3 loop is CASSPPTDTQYF. CDR3 in DNA: TGTGCCAGCAGTCCCCCCACAGATACGCAGTATTTT.